These 18 T cell receptor beta chains were all obtained from the same sample, sequenced in a study of T cell changes during pregnancy in multiple sclerosis. The repertoire was sequenced with immunoSEQ multiplex PCR; TCRdb's copy has only in-frame clones and lacks some. The data contain 80,000 to 100,000 clones, about nine tenths of them singletons. Sequencing used peripheral blood, obtained in the second trimester of pregnancy. These receptors came from a female donor in good health, enrolled as a control in a pregnancy study.

This clone has just a few counts. Within the sample, other DNA sequences also encode this same CDR3. The rearrangement joins TRBV18 to TRBJ2-7; 11 bases align to TRBD2. V was pared by 2 bases and J by 7 bases, with 10 bases of the junction left unmatched. The CDR3 runs 16 residues. The germline gives CDR1 KGHSH, CDR2 LQKENI. The CDR3 reads CASSPGLAGGVGEQYF. The CDR3 nucleotides read TGTGCCAGCTCACCAGGCCTAGCGGGAGGAGTGGGAGAGCAGTACTTC.

The chain uses TRBV25-1 and TRBJ2-3; 12 positions agree with TRBD2. With 6 bases clipped from V and 0 bases from J, the junction kept 10 bases outside the gene matches. The CDR3 totals 18 residues. Germline V gene sequence: CDR1 MGHDK, CDR2 SYGVNS. CDR3 nucleotides: TGTGCCAGCAGCGAGTACTACGGACTAGCGGGGAGCACAGATACGCAGTATTTT. Translating it yields CASSEYYGLAGSTDTQYF.

The J gene is TRBJ1-4, the V gene TRBV28; 9 positions match TRBD1. Looked up from germline, CDR1 is MDHEN and CDR2 is SYDVKM. This CDR3 comprises 15 residues. With V trimmed by 6 bases and J by 8 bases, 10 bases remained unmatched. CDR3 DNA: TGTGCCAGCAGACCACGGGACAGGGTACAGGAAAAACTGTTTTTT. Protein sequence: CASRPRDRVQEKLFF. Looking up the rest from reference TRBV28 and TRBJ1-4 gives the full variable domain: DVKVTQSSRYLVKRTGEKVFLECVQDMDHENMFWYRQDPGLGLRLIYFSYDVKMKEKGDIPEGYSVSREKKERFSLILESASTNQTSMYLCASRPRDRVQEKLFFGSGTQLSVL.

V and J are TRBV4-2 and TRBJ2-5; tentative D call: TRBD2 (5 bases). The length of the CDR3 is 16 residues. The germline V and J ends were trimmed by 2 bases and 5 bases, with 18 bases remaining between them. Germline CDR1 LGHNA, CDR2 YNFKEQ. The CDR3 region is CASSQSPSGRGETQYF. The DNA of the CDR3 is TGTGCCAGCAGCCAAAGCCCGTCCGGACGGGGTGAGACCCAGTACTTC.

This chain uses TRBV19 with TRBJ2-7, with 9 bases matching TRBD1. V dropped 9 bases and J dropped 2; count of bases not matched to a gene: 11. The germline CDR1 and CDR2 sequences are LNHDA and SQIVND (reference sequence). The CDR3 extends over 15 amino acids. This CDR3 reads CASKPGQGGTYEQYF. For the CDR3, the DNA is TGTGCCAGCAAACCGGGACAGGGTGGAACCTACGAGCAGTACTTC.

The chain employs TRBV6-1 and TRBJ1-4; 7 bases are shared with TRBD1. There are 13 residues in the CDR3. V shed 4 bases and J 11 bases; nucleotides not matched to a gene: 7. The V gene's germline CDR1 is MNHNS and CDR2 SASEGT. The CDR3 loop is CASSGHRGGKLFF. The CDR3 DNA follows: TGTGCCAGCAGTGGACACAGGGGTGGGAAACTGTTTTTT.

In regard to this clone: A junction end diverges from the germline sequence, so it may reflect a read error. The chain carries TRBV27 and TRBJ1-5, with D maybe TRBD1 (5 bases). Germline values: CDR1 MNHEY, CDR2 SMNVEV (reference sequence). This CDR3 has 14 residues. In nucleotides, the CDR3 is TGTGCCAGCAGTGTATCGGGGGGAGGTCAGCCCCAGCATTTT. Its translation: CASSVSGGGQPQHF.

V usage is TRBV30 and J usage is TRBJ2-7; TRBD1 matches at 8 bases. The CDR3 has 11 amino acids. The ends lost 5 bases at V and 5 bases at J; junction bases unmatched: 2. Germline-derived CDR1 and CDR2 are GTSNPN and SVGIG (reference sequence). The CDR3 DNA sequence: TGTGCCTGGGGGGACAGGAACGAGCAGTACTTC. Translation: CAWGDRNEQYF.

DNA of the CDR3: TGTGCCAGCAGTCGCATAGACACGCGCACCTACGAGCAGTACTTC. It specifies CASSRIDTRTYEQYF. The chain is built from TRBV6-5 and TRBJ2-7, with D uncertain. The germline V and J ends were trimmed by 5 bases and 2 bases, with 16 bases remaining between them. Germline V gene lookup returns CDR1 MNHEY and CDR2 SVGAGI. The CDR3 is 15 amino acids.

This chain joins TRBV23-1 and TRBJ2-4, with a weak D call TRBD1 (6 bases). TRBV23-1 is recorded as an ORF, its role being uncertain. Trimming removed 4 bases from V and 1 base from J, with 8 bases in between. This CDR3 comprises 14 residues. This CDR3 is CASSPQGAKNIQYF. CDR3 in DNA: TGCGCCAGCAGTCCCCAGGGGGCCAAAAACATTCAGTACTTC.

The chain recombines TRBV28 with TRBJ1-6, with a weak D call TRBD1 (5 bases). With 7 bases removed from V and 7 bases from J, the gap between germline ends came to 20 bases. Germline V gene sequence: CDR1 MDHEN, CDR2 SYDVKM. The CDR3 is made up of 16 amino acids. CDR3 nucleotides: TGTGCCAGCACCCCGAGGGCGGGGCTTACCAATTCACCCCTCCACTTT. This encodes CASTPRAGLTNSPLHF.

The chain uses TRBV7-2 and TRBJ2-1, with unresolved D. CDR1 and CDR2 (germline): SGHTA, FQGNSA. V lost 3 bases to trimming and J lost 1 base, with 10 bases between them. There are 15 residues in the CDR3. In DNA form, the CDR3 reads TGTGCCAGCAGCTTTCCGCAGATGTCCTACAATGAGCAGTTCTTC. Its translation is CASSFPQMSYNEQFF.

The V gene is TRBV19, the J gene TRBJ1-2; D is uncertain. The CDR3 sequence is 15 residues long. The germline V and J ends were trimmed by 1 base and 0 bases, with 9 bases remaining between them. CDR1 is LNHDA, CDR2 SQIVND, per germline (reference sequence). In nucleotides, the CDR3 is TGTGCCAGTAGTATAGTTGGGCGATCTAACTATGGCTACACCTTC. Translation gives CASSIVGRSNYGYTF.

V gene TRBV12-2 combines with J gene TRBJ2-7; the table calls TRBD1, which could not be checked here. TRBV12-2 is classified as a pseudogene. This CDR3 has 15 residues. CDR3 in DNA: TGTGCAAGTCGCTTAGAAGACAGGGCGCTCTACGAGCAGTACTTC. It translates to CASRLEDRALYEQYF.

This chain uses TRBV7-9 with TRBJ1-2; TRBD1 is a possible D gene (6 bases). CDR1 is SEHNR, CDR2 FQNEAQ, per germline (reference sequence). The length of the CDR3 is 12 residues. Between the trimmed V and J ends, which lost 1 base and 10 bases, there was a span of 10 bases. The CDR3 here is CASSLEQGHYTF. Here the CDR3 DNA reads TGTGCCAGCAGCTTAGAACAGGGACACTACACCTTC. Full variable domain (rest looked up from reference TRBV7-9 and TRBJ1-2): DTGVSQNPRHKITKRGQNVTFRCDPISEHNRLYWYRQTLGQGPEFLTYFQNEAQLEKSRLLSDRFSAERPKGSFSTLEIQRTEQGDSAMYLCASSLEQGHYTFGSGTRLTVV.

The chain carries TRBV18 and TRBJ1-4; TRBD1 might be the D (5 bases). The V and J ends lost 7 bases and 5 bases respectively, with 11 bases between them. This CDR3 has 13 residues. Looked up from germline, CDR1 is KGHSH and CDR2 is LQKENI. The CDR3 sequence: CASLRQKNEKLFF. The CDR3 region has the DNA TGTGCCAGCTTGCGACAGAAAAATGAAAAACTGTTTTTT.

V gene TRBV5-1 combines with J gene TRBJ2-1, with 13 bases that match TRBD2. CDR3 length: 15 residues. Trimming removed 5 bases from V and 7 bases from J; junction bases left unmatched: 6. CDR1 and CDR2 (germline): SGHRS, YFSETQ. CDR3 nucleotides: TGCGCCAGCAGGGTGACTAGCGGGGGGAATAATGAGCAGTTCTTC. Residues: CASRVTSGGNNEQFF.

The chain links TRBV7-9 to TRBJ1-2; 7 bases match TRBD1. The CDR3 is made up of 14 amino acids. Germline CDR1 and CDR2: SEHNR and FQNEAQ (reference sequence). Losses at the gene ends were 5 bases for V and 4 bases for J; bases not matched to a gene: 7. CDR3 residues: CASSPQGSAYGYTF. In DNA, the CDR3 is TGTGCCAGCAGCCCACAGGGGTCGGCCTATGGCTACACCTTC.